Listed below are T cell receptor beta chains from one sample, sequenced in a study of cytomegalovirus exposure and HLA in healthy donors. The data were produced by immunoSEQ multiplex PCR, yet TCRdb's version contains in-frame clones alone and is incomplete. The table has roughly 120,000 clones, roughly 80% seen once. Sequenced: PBMCs. All receptors come from a man aged 45-65 years in good health and CMV-seronegative. CDR3s include the opening cysteine and the closing phenylalanine or tryptophan. Each record gives: V gene, clone size, D gene, J gene, CDR3 DNA, CDR3 protein. A D gene is named only where the DNA matches it firmly. Some rows have no size entry. The others give once, few or many, or a class for an expanded clone.

V gene: TRBV10-3
clone size: -
D gene: -
J gene: TRBJ2-7
CDR3 DNA: TGTGCCATCAGGGGGGCCGACGGGAGGTCCCACGAGCAGTACTTC
CDR3 protein: CAIRGADGRSHEQYF

V gene: TRBV7-9
clone size: -
D gene: -
J gene: TRBJ1-5
CDR3 DNA: TGTGCCAGCAGCCCACAGGAGAGACAGCCCCAGCATTTT
CDR3 protein: CASSPQERQPQHF

V gene: TRBV5-1
clone size: -
D gene: TRBD2
J gene: TRBJ2-1
CDR3 DNA: TGCGCCAGCAGCTTGGCCGGGGCGGGAGGAGGTGAGCAGTTCTTC
CDR3 protein: CASSLAGAGGGEQFF

V gene: TRBV28
clone size: -
D gene: TRBD1
J gene: TRBJ2-7
CDR3 DNA: TGTGCCAGCAGTTTTAGTACAGGGGTAACCTACGAGCAGTACTTC
CDR3 protein: CASSFSTGVTYEQYF

V gene: TRBV7-6
clone size: few
D gene: TRBD1
J gene: TRBJ2-7
CDR3 DNA: TGTGCCAGCAGCCCCCCGACAGGGTGGGAGCAGTACTTC
CDR3 protein: CASSPPTGWEQYF

V gene: TRBV5-1
clone size: -
D gene: TRBD1
J gene: TRBJ1-6
CDR3 DNA: TGCGCCAGCAGCTTGGAGGGGGCCCCGGTTTCACCCCTCCACTTT
CDR3 protein: CASSLEGAPVSPLHF

V gene: TRBV7-8
clone size: -
D gene: TRBD2
J gene: TRBJ2-2
CDR3 DNA: TGTGCCGCGACCCGATGGGGACTAGCGACCACCGGGGAGCTGTTTTTT
CDR3 protein: CAATRWGLATTGELFF

V gene: TRBV6-4
clone size: -
D gene: TRBD1
J gene: TRBJ2-1
CDR3 DNA: TGTGCCAGCAGTGTGGGGACAGATAACACAAATGAGCAGTTCTTC
CDR3 protein: CASSVGTDNTNEQFF

V gene: TRBV2
clone size: -
D gene: -
J gene: TRBJ2-2
CDR3 DNA: TGTGCCAGCAGTGAGGAGGGAATCGGCGGGGAGCTGTTTTTT
CDR3 protein: CASSEEGIGGELFF

V gene: TRBV4-3
clone size: -
D gene: TRBD1
J gene: TRBJ2-3
CDR3 DNA: TGCGCCAGCAGCCAAAATCCTCCCCAGGGGGGCACAGATACGCAGTATTTT
CDR3 protein: CASSQNPPQGGTDTQYF

V gene: TRBV15
clone size: -
D gene: -
J gene: TRBJ1-2
CDR3 DNA: TGTGCCACCAGCAGAGATCAGGGAACGAGGAGCTCTGGCTACACCTTC
CDR3 protein: CATSRDQGTRSSGYTF

V gene: TRBV9
clone size: -
D gene: TRBD2
J gene: TRBJ2-3
CDR3 DNA: TGTGCCAGCAGCTTCTTAAGCGGGGACACAGATACGCAGTATTTT
CDR3 protein: CASSFLSGDTDTQYF

V gene: TRBV25-1
clone size: once
D gene: TRBD1
J gene: TRBJ1-2
CDR3 DNA: TGTGCCAGCCAAGCCGGGACAGGATTATATGGCTACACCTTC
CDR3 protein: CASQAGTGLYGYTF

V gene: TRBV6-1
clone size: -
D gene: -
J gene: TRBJ1-1
CDR3 DNA: TGTGCCAGCTGGCTGAACACTGAAGCTTTCTTT
CDR3 protein: CASWLNTEAFF

V gene: TRBV19
clone size: -
D gene: -
J gene: TRBJ2-1
CDR3 DNA: TGTGCCAGTAGCCTGGCCTTCAGGTCGTTAATGAGCTCCTACAATGAGCAGTTCTTC
CDR3 protein: CASSLAFRSLMSSYNEQFF

V gene: TRBV4-2
clone size: -
D gene: TRBD2
J gene: TRBJ2-3
CDR3 DNA: TGTGCCAGCAGCCAAGTTGGGACTAGCGGGGGGGCTTGGGATACGCAGTATTTT
CDR3 protein: CASSQVGTSGGAWDTQYF

V gene: TRBV30
clone size: -
D gene: -
J gene: TRBJ1-2
CDR3 DNA: TGTGCCTGGACCCCAGGGGCTGGCTACACCTTC
CDR3 protein: CAWTPGAGYTF

V gene: TRBV25-1
clone size: -
D gene: -
J gene: TRBJ1-1
CDR3 DNA: TGTGCCAGCAGTGAATACGGGAACACTGAAGCTTTCTTT
CDR3 protein: CASSEYGNTEAFF

V gene: TRBV7-9
clone size: few
D gene: TRBD1
J gene: TRBJ1-2
CDR3 DNA: TGTGCCAGCAGTCAACAGGGGGGAGGCTACACCTTC
CDR3 protein: CASSQQGGGYTF

V gene: TRBV7-2
clone size: -
D gene: TRBD1
J gene: TRBJ2-1
CDR3 DNA: TGTGCCAGCAGCTTCACAGGGGGGAATGAGCAGTTCTTC
CDR3 protein: CASSFTGGNEQFF

V gene: TRBV7-6
clone size: -
D gene: TRBD2
J gene: TRBJ2-3
CDR3 DNA: TGTGCCAGCAGCTTTCGGCGGGAGTCCGGGGATACGCAGTATTTT
CDR3 protein: CASSFRRESGDTQYF

V gene: TRBV9
clone size: -
D gene: -
J gene: TRBJ1-3
CDR3 DNA: TGTGCCAGCAGCGTAGGGGGAGCGGTCACGAACACCATATATTTT
CDR3 protein: CASSVGGAVTNTIYF

V gene: TRBV4-2
clone size: -
D gene: TRBD2
J gene: TRBJ2-7
CDR3 DNA: TGTGCCAGCAGCCAAGGGTTCGGACGGGAGGGCCTTGGGGAGCAGTACTTC
CDR3 protein: CASSQGFGREGLGEQYF

V gene: TRBV4-1
clone size: -
D gene: -
J gene: TRBJ2-1
CDR3 DNA: TGCGCCAGCAGCCAGCAGGACAGACCCTACAATGAGCAGTTCTTC
CDR3 protein: CASSQQDRPYNEQFF

V gene: TRBV27
clone size: -
D gene: TRBD1
J gene: TRBJ2-7
CDR3 DNA: TGTGCCAGCAGTTTATCGGCGGGACAGGCGTTCTACTACGAGCAGTACTTC
CDR3 protein: CASSLSAGQAFYYEQYF

V gene: TRBV18
clone size: -
D gene: -
J gene: TRBJ2-3
CDR3 DNA: TGTGCCAGCTCACCACTGGACGGAGGGAGAGATACGCAGTATTTT
CDR3 protein: CASSPLDGGRDTQYF

V gene: TRBV11-2
clone size: -
D gene: -
J gene: TRBJ2-5
CDR3 DNA: TGTGCCAGCAGCTTCGAGAGAAGCCAAGAGACCCAGTACTTC
CDR3 protein: CASSFERSQETQYF

V gene: TRBV5-1
clone size: -
D gene: TRBD1
J gene: TRBJ2-2
CDR3 DNA: TGCGCCAGCAGCCTGGGACAGGGTAGAAACACCGGGGAGCTGTTTTTT
CDR3 protein: CASSLGQGRNTGELFF

V gene: TRBV28
clone size: once
D gene: TRBD2
J gene: TRBJ2-5
CDR3 DNA: TGTGCCAGCAACGGAGCGGGAGGGGGGCAAGAGACCCAGTACTTC
CDR3 protein: CASNGAGGGQETQYF

V gene: TRBV13
clone size: once
D gene: TRBD1
J gene: TRBJ1-5
CDR3 DNA: TGTGCCAGCAGCAAAAAGGTAGGGGGCGCGGGAAATCAGCCCCAGCATTTT
CDR3 protein: CASSKKVGGAGNQPQHF

V gene: TRBV5-1
clone size: -
D gene: TRBD1
J gene: TRBJ1-2
CDR3 DNA: TGCGCCAGCAGCTTGGCAGCAGGGGGCCGGAAAGGGGGCTACACCTTC
CDR3 protein: CASSLAAGGRKGGYTF

V gene: TRBV7-3
clone size: once
D gene: -
J gene: TRBJ2-3
CDR3 DNA: TGTGCCAGCAGCTTATATGGCGGGAGCACAGATACGCAGTATTTT
CDR3 protein: CASSLYGGSTDTQYF

V gene: TRBV19
clone size: -
D gene: TRBD1
J gene: TRBJ1-4
CDR3 DNA: TGTGCCAGTACCCCTGTGGGGACAGGGATTAGTGAAAAACTGTTTTTT
CDR3 protein: CASTPVGTGISEKLFF

V gene: TRBV29-1
clone size: -
D gene: -
J gene: TRBJ2-4
CDR3 DNA: TGCAGCGTTGATGGGGACTTTCCAAACATTCAGTACTTC
CDR3 protein: CSVDGDFPNIQYF

V gene: TRBV27
clone size: -
D gene: -
J gene: TRBJ2-1
CDR3 DNA: TGTGCCAGCAGTTACAGGGCCCCCTACAATGAGCAGTTCTTC
CDR3 protein: CASSYRAPYNEQFF

V gene: TRBV10-3
clone size: few
D gene: -
J gene: TRBJ2-2
CDR3 DNA: TGTGCCATCAACTCGAACACCGGGGAGCTGTTTTTT
CDR3 protein: CAINSNTGELFF

V gene: TRBV27
clone size: few
D gene: TRBD1
J gene: TRBJ2-7
CDR3 DNA: TGTGCCAGCAGTCACCGGGACAGGGAGTACGAGCAGTACTTC
CDR3 protein: CASSHRDREYEQYF

V gene: TRBV6-5
clone size: -
D gene: TRBD2
J gene: TRBJ2-7
CDR3 DNA: TGTGCCAGCAGTTACGCGGCTAGCGGAACCTACGAGCAGTACTTC
CDR3 protein: CASSYAASGTYEQYF

V gene: TRBV28
clone size: -
D gene: TRBD1
J gene: TRBJ2-3
CDR3 DNA: TGTGCCAGCAGTCCAGGGGGCAGGGGCACAGATACGCAGTATTTT
CDR3 protein: CASSPGGRGTDTQYF

V gene: TRBV7-9
clone size: -
D gene: TRBD2
J gene: TRBJ2-3
CDR3 DNA: TGTGCCAGCAGCCCTAGCGGGAGTGCGACAGATACGCAGTATTTT
CDR3 protein: CASSPSGSATDTQYF

V gene: TRBV4-3
clone size: -
D gene: -
J gene: TRBJ1-6
CDR3 DNA: TGCGCCAGCAGCCAAGCACCTAAGTGGAGGAATAATTCACCCCTCCACTTT
CDR3 protein: CASSQAPKWRNNSPLHF

V gene: TRBV19
clone size: -
D gene: -
J gene: TRBJ2-3
CDR3 DNA: TGTGCCAGTAGTATAGATCAGATGTATACGCAGTATTTT
CDR3 protein: CASSIDQMYTQYF

V gene: TRBV7-3
clone size: -
D gene: -
J gene: TRBJ1-1
CDR3 DNA: TGTGCCAGCAGCTTTTTTAAGCGGACTGAAGCTTTCTTT
CDR3 protein: CASSFFKRTEAFF

V gene: TRBV19
clone size: -
D gene: -
J gene: TRBJ1-1
CDR3 DNA: TGTGCCAGTAATCGCCCGACAGGACCGGGGGGGTCTGAAGCTTTCTTT
CDR3 protein: CASNRPTGPGGSEAFF

V gene: TRBV6-6
clone size: -
D gene: -
J gene: TRBJ1-1
CDR3 DNA: TGTGCCAGCAGTAAAACAGGGACTGAAGCTTTCTTT
CDR3 protein: CASSKTGTEAFF

V gene: TRBV7-9
clone size: -
D gene: TRBD1
J gene: TRBJ2-1
CDR3 DNA: TGTGCCAGCAGCACCGCGACAGGGTTGGGTGAGCAGTTCTTC
CDR3 protein: CASSTATGLGEQFF

V gene: TRBV27
clone size: -
D gene: -
J gene: TRBJ1-3
CDR3 DNA: TGTGCCAGCAGTTTATCCCTAAACCCCGGGGGAGCCTCTGGAAACACCATATATTTT
CDR3 protein: CASSLSLNPGGASGNTIYF

V gene: TRBV10-3
clone size: -
D gene: -
J gene: TRBJ2-2
CDR3 DNA: TGTGCCATCAGTGCCCCGAGGGCCACCGACACCGGGGAGCTGTTTTTT
CDR3 protein: CAISAPRATDTGELFF

V gene: TRBV2
clone size: -
D gene: -
J gene: TRBJ1-6
CDR3 DNA: TGTGCCAGCAGTATAAGGGAGTCGGGGAATTCACCCCTCCACTTT
CDR3 protein: CASSIRESGNSPLHF

V gene: TRBV7-9
clone size: -
D gene: -
J gene: TRBJ2-7
CDR3 DNA: TGTGCCAGCAGCTCCAGGGGACAAAAGTCCTACGAGCAGTACTTC
CDR3 protein: CASSSRGQKSYEQYF

V gene: TRBV15
clone size: -
D gene: TRBD1
J gene: TRBJ2-5
CDR3 DNA: TGTGCCACCAGCAGAGACCCCGGGACAGGGGGGGAGACCCAGTACTTC
CDR3 protein: CATSRDPGTGGETQYF

V gene: TRBV7-9
clone size: -
D gene: -
J gene: TRBJ2-7
CDR3 DNA: TGTTCCAGCAGTCCGGAGCTTTCCGGGCAGTACTTC
CDR3 protein: CSSSPELSGQYF

V gene: TRBV19
clone size: -
D gene: -
J gene: TRBJ2-2
CDR3 DNA: TGTGCCAGTAGGCCTACAGGGCCCGGGGAGCTGTTTTTT
CDR3 protein: CASRPTGPGELFF